This entry lists 5 T cell receptor beta chains sequenced from one sample in a study of neoadjuvant anti-PD-1 for oral cavity cancer. Data came from immunoSEQ multiplex PCR; TCRdb stores just in-frame clones and leaves some out. The sample yields roughly 9,300 clones, over 50% seen once. Material: tumor tissue, obtained before nivolumab (anti-PD-1) treatment. The receptors come from a person aged 40 to 85 with oral cavity squamous cell carcinoma.

CDR3 protein: CASSPPASFGRGEQFF. CDR3 DNA sequence: TGTGCCAGCTCACCACCCGCTAGCTTCGGTAGGGGTGAGCAGTTCTTC. The J gene is TRBJ2-1, the V gene TRBV18; D is tentatively TRBD1 or TRBD2 (5 bases each). Deletions cut 0 bases from V and 9 bases from J, with 18 bases between. CDR3 length equals 16 residues. CDR1 is KGHSH and CDR2 is LQKENI in the germline V gene.

The chain recombines TRBV27 with TRBJ1-5; possibly TRBD1 for D (5 bases). The germline gives CDR1 MNHEY, CDR2 SMNVEV (reference sequence). V gave up 7 bases and J gave up 7 bases, with 20 bases separating them. CDR3 length: 15 amino acids. The CDR3 is CASIRHSREGQPQHF. Written as DNA, the CDR3 is TGTGCCAGCATTCGTCATAGCAGGGAGGGACAGCCCCAGCATTTT.

The chain recombines TRBV2 with TRBJ2-3, with D unresolved. Germline assignment: CDR1 SNHLY and CDR2 FYNNEI. This CDR3 contains 14 residues. Trimming cost V 4 bases and J 2 bases, with 10 bases left between them. The CDR3 sequence: CASSVEIVTDTQYF. As DNA, the CDR3 is TGTGCCAGCAGTGTTGAGATAGTCACAGATACGCAGTATTTT.

V and J are TRBV30 and TRBJ2-5; D is unclear. Per the germline V gene, CDR1 is GTSNPN and CDR2 is SVGIG (reference sequence). This CDR3 has 13 amino acids. Trimming removed 2 bases at V and 4 bases at J, with 11 bases between. The CDR3 spells CAWSPDGIETQYF. As DNA, the CDR3 is TGTGCCTGGAGTCCTGACGGTATAGAGACCCAGTACTTC. The full variable domain, in which reference TRBV30 and TRBJ2-5 provide the parts outside the CDR3, is SQTIHQWPATLVQPVGSPLSLECTVEGTSNPNLYWYRQAAGRGLQLLFYSVGIGQISSEVPQNLSASRPQDRQFILSSKKLLLSDSGFYLCAWSPDGIETQYFGPGTRLLVL.

CDR3 sequence (DNA): TGTGCCAGCAGATGGGGGGCGGATAGCACAGATACGCAGTATTTT. Translated: CASRWGADSTDTQYF. The chain employs TRBV7-9 and TRBJ2-3, with D perhaps assigned TRBD1 or TRBD2 (6 bases each). Looked up from germline, CDR1 is SEHNR and CDR2 is FQNEAQ (reference sequence). The CDR3 is 15 amino acids. Trimming shortened V by 6 bases and J by 0 bases, and 13 bases separated the two germline ends. The full variable domain, rest sourced from reference TRBV7-9 and TRBJ2-3, is DTGVSQNPRHKITKRGQNVTFRCDPISEHNRLYWYRQTLGQGPEFLTYFQNEAQLEKSRLLSDRFSAERPKGSFSTLEIQRTEQGDSAMYLCASRWGADSTDTQYFGPGTRLTVL.